These 3 T cell receptor beta chains share one sample of origin, sequenced in a study of vaccination effects on CD4 cells after COVID-19. These receptors lack a known antigen. TCRdb's table, derived via immunoSEQ multiplex PCR, lists solely in-frame clones and lacks some. The sample has approximately 47,000 clones, roughly 70% seen once. Following an approximately 11-day culture, CD4+ T cells were purified. Either the mRNA-1273 or the BNT162b2 vaccine was given to participants as two doses. Here the sequenced sample was CD4+ T cells from PBMCs cultured without peptide, taken after COVID-19 vaccination. The receptors here all came from a human donor who received a COVID-19 vaccine.

V usage is TRBV30 and J usage is TRBJ2-5, with a weak D call TRBD1 (6 bases). The CDR3 covers 14 residues. The germline V gene encodes CDR1 GTSNPN and CDR2 SVGIG (reference sequence). V lost 0 bases and J lost 3, with 11 bases in between. The CDR3 loop is CAWSVQPGEETQYF. The DNA of the CDR3 is TGTGCCTGGAGTGTACAGCCAGGGGAAGAGACCCAGTACTTC.

In DNA form, the CDR3 reads TGTGCCAGCAGCTTGGCGGAGAGGAACACTGAAGCTTTCTTT. This codes for CASSLAERNTEAFF. The rearrangement joins TRBV5-5 to TRBJ1-1; D is ambiguous. The V and J ends lost 0 bases and 1 base respectively, with 7 bases between them. The CDR3 extends over 14 amino acids. The germline V gene has CDR1 SGHKS and CDR2 YYEKEE (reference sequence).

The sample holds a few counts of this clone. The chain carries TRBV7-9 and TRBJ1-1; TRBD1 matches 8 bases. This CDR3 is built from 13 residues. The V gene's germline CDR1 is SEHNR and CDR2 FQNEAQ (reference sequence). Unmatched junction bases numbered 3, after V lost 5 bases and J lost 4 bases. As DNA, the CDR3 is TGTGCCAGCAGCCTTACAGGGGGCACTGAAGCTTTCTTT. Protein: CASSLTGGTEAFF.